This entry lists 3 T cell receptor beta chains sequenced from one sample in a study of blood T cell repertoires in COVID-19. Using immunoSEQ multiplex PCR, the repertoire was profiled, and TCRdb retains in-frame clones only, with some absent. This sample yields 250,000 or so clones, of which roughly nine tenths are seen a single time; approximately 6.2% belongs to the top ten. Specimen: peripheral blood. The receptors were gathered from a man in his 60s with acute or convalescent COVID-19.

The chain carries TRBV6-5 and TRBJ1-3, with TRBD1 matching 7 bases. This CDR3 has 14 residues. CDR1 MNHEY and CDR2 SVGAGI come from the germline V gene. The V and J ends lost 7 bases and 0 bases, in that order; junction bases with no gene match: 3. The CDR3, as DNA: TGTGCCAGCAACCGACAGGGCTCTGGAAACACCATATATTTT. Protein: CASNRQGSGNTIYF.

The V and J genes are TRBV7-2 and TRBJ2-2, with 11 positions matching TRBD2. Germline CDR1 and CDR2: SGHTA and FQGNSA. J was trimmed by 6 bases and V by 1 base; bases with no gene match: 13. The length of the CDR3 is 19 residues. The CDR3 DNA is TGTGCCAGCAGCTTAGTCGGCCTAGCGGGAGGATTTGGGGCCGGGGAGCTGTTTTTT. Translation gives CASSLVGLAGGFGAGELFF.

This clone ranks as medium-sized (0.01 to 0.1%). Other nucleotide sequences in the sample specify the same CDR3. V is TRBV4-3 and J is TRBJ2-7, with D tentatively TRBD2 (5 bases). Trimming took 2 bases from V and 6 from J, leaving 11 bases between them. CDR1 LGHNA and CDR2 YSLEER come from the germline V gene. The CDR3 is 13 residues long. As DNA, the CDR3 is TGCGCCAGCAGCCAACGGACTGGGCGCGAGCAGTACTTC. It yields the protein CASSQRTGREQYF.